This TCR beta chain was recovered during a study of immune evolution from preneoplasia to lung adenocarcinoma (dated by TCRdb to the early 2020s). About the investigation overall: HLA loss of heterozygosity was seen in 7%, 15% and 33% of AIS, MIA and ADC lesions, and in no AAH lesions. The immune data were combined with whole exome sequencing and methylation data from the same cohort of nodules. Sample size was determined by specimen availability and not by a prior power calculation. POLYSOLVER was used to infer Class I HLA alleles from exome data, and LOHHLA was used to detect allele-specific HLA loss. It was reported in the study that 90 to 120 samples were used for TCR sequencing. Resected precursor lesions (AAH, AIS, MIA) and invasive adenocarcinomas were compared with paired morphologically normal lung tissue. A total of fewer than 60 patients contributed TCR sequencing data. A total of around 56 patients with pulmonary nodules who underwent surgical resection were included in the overall cohort. The study profiled immune contexture across lung adenocarcinoma precursors and invasive adenocarcinoma using immune gene expression, TCR sequencing and multiplex immunofluorescence. Overall results and qualifications from the work: Because every patient came from Japan and China, how well the results apply to Western populations was uncertain. T cell clonality was highest in KRAS-mutant nodules compared with EGFR-mutant or double wild-type lesions. The highest top T cell clone frequencies were observed in normal lung, and a progressive decrease in top T cell clone frequencies appeared to occur from AAH through AIS, MIA and invasive adenocarcinoma. Findings were based on association rather than direct causation; larger cohorts with long-term follow-up and longitudinal biopsies were deemed needed. Normal lung showed the highest clonality, whereas later-stage lesions appeared to have higher T cell density and diversity but lower clonality.

Between about 2014 and 2018, the patients underwent resection in either Japan or China. Two lung cancer pathologists independently confirmed the histologic diagnosis of each case on H&E slides. Premalignant or tumor cells were enriched for nucleic acid extraction by macro-dissection performed after pathologic assessment. DNA was isolated from FFPE tissue using the AllPrep DNA/RNA FFPE Kit. With respect to this clone: Its antigen is unknown. The sample holds no much larger clone one base away, and base qualities are not on file.

TCR beta CDR3 regions were sequenced from DNA using the immunoSEQ hsTCRbeta Kit. In the original analysis: The ImmunoSEQ Analyzer was used to analyse the TCR sequencing data. T cell clonality was defined as 1 minus Pielou's evenness, calculated on productive rearrangements. T cell diversity was measured with the inverse Simpson index on productive templates. T cell density was defined as TCR beta template counts normalized to usable DNA, with usable DNA estimated by amplifying and sequencing housekeeping genes. Two-sided Kruskal-Wallis tests were used to compare TCR metrics between histologic stages. What TCRdb holds here is the immuneACCESS table cut down to in-frame rearrangements. Part of the clones is not present; checked against another copy, under half of the missing clones reflect an unresolved V gene, and the others are unexplained. V, J and clone size reflect that table, while D and trimming were determined from the DNA. The sample profile shows roughly 10,000 clones; 90% of them were found once. Under 2.5% of the sample comes from the top ten.

The CDR3 contains 14 residues, cysteine and phenylalanine counted. The only DNA kept is the CDR3, 42 bases in frame from the first base. The trim is 5 bases for V and 0 bases for J, with a gap of 7 bases between the germline ends. CDR1 and CDR2, looked up from the germline V gene, are MDHEN and SYDVKM. This TCR was recovered from a person aged 65-85 years with invasive lung adenocarcinoma. Sample: FFPE invasive lung adenocarcinoma tissue. Explained via the paper, the cell subset or site label denotes: frankly invasive lung adenocarcinoma (ADC). The sequence is built from TRBV28 and TRBJ1-4, with the D gene not confidently named. This receptor has the CDR3 CASSPTTTNEKLFF. The sequenced DNA: TGTGCCAGCAGTCCAACTACAACTAATGAAAAACTGTTTTTT. The CDR3 plus the reference TRBV28 and TRBJ1-4 genes for the other parts give the full variable domain: DVKVTQSSRYLVKRTGEKVFLECVQDMDHENMFWYRQDPGLGLRLIYFSYDVKMKEKGDIPEGYSVSREKKERFSLILESASTNQTSMYLCASSPTTTNEKLFFGSGTQLSVL.